This TCR beta chain comes out of a study of blood T cells in healthy people across ages. Alongside a J-beta primer mix, a sample-barcoded 5' primer served in a second PCR lasting about 7 to 12 cycles. TCRdb re-called the 5' RACE reads through MiXCR, storing one row per CDR3 protein. The sample lists more than 650,000 distinct CDR3 sequences; approximately 24% were seen once. This CDR3 has 16 residues. V lost 5 bases, J lost 4 bases, and 17 bases lay in between. The same sample was also studied in work on T cells of mothers and their children.

This TCR came from a boy under 18 in good health. Source material: blood. This rearrangement joins TRBV12-3 or TRBV12-4 to TRBJ2-2; tentative D call: TRBD1 (5 bases). The CDR3 reads CASSPWTLISTGELFF. The DNA of the CDR3 is TGTGCCAGCAGTCCCTGGACACTTATCAGCACCGGGGAGCTGTTTTTT.